These T cell receptor beta chains were read from a single sample in a study of T cell responses to AZD1222 COVID-19 vaccine. The method was immunoSEQ multiplex PCR; TCRdb's version includes in-frame clones alone and lacks a portion of them. In the table there are roughly 150,000 clones, 80% to 90% of which are singletons. The specimen was peripheral blood, collected 28 days after the second AZD1222 dose. The receptor source for this set is an adult who received the AZD1222 COVID-19 vaccine. Both conserved end residues are part of each CDR3. D genes are given only for firm matches. Part of the rows lack a size; the others show once, few, many or a class for expanded clones.

CDR3 DNA: TGTGCCAGCAGTTTCCCTGGACAGGCACGGCCCCAGCATTTT; CDR3 protein: CASSFPGQARPQHF; V gene: TRBV6-2/TRBV6-3; J gene: TRBJ1-5; CDR3 length: 14; D gene: TRBD1; clone size: -
CDR3 DNA: TGTGCCAGCAGCCGACTCGGCCGGGGGCGGGAAAAACTGTTTTTT; CDR3 protein: CASSRLGRGREKLFF; V gene: TRBV14; J gene: TRBJ1-4; CDR3 length: 15; D gene: -; clone size: few
CDR3 DNA: TGCAGCGTTGAGAAAGGACAGTCCACTGAAGCTTTCTTT; CDR3 protein: CSVEKGQSTEAFF; V gene: TRBV29-1; J gene: TRBJ1-1; CDR3 length: 13; D gene: -; clone size: -
CDR3 DNA: TGCGCCAGCAGCCAAGTTCACGGGAGTCTAGGCAATGAGCAGTTCTTC; CDR3 protein: CASSQVHGSLGNEQFF; V gene: TRBV4-1; J gene: TRBJ2-1; CDR3 length: 16; D gene: -; clone size: many
CDR3 DNA: TGTGCCACCGGACAGGGGGACCGGAATTCACCCCTCCACTTT; CDR3 protein: CATGQGDRNSPLHF; V gene: TRBV19; J gene: TRBJ1-6; CDR3 length: 14; D gene: TRBD1; clone size: few
CDR3 DNA: TGTGCCAGCAGCCTTGGACAGGGGGCCTTCCATGAGCAGTTCTTC; CDR3 protein: CASSLGQGAFHEQFF; V gene: TRBV11-3; J gene: TRBJ2-1; CDR3 length: 15; D gene: TRBD1; clone size: -
CDR3 DNA: TGTGCCAGCAGCCAAACGCAGGGGTCGGAGACCCAGTACTTC; CDR3 protein: CASSQTQGSETQYF; V gene: TRBV3-1/TRBV3-2; J gene: TRBJ2-5; CDR3 length: 14; D gene: -; clone size: -
CDR3 DNA: TGTGCCAGTACCGGGGCGGTGGATCAGCCCCAGCATTTT; CDR3 protein: CASTGAVDQPQHF; V gene: TRBV28; J gene: TRBJ1-5; CDR3 length: 13; D gene: -; clone size: -
CDR3 DNA: TGTGCCAGCAGGGTAGAGGGGCTTGTAAATGAGCAGTTCTTC; CDR3 protein: CASRVEGLVNEQFF; V gene: TRBV7-9; J gene: TRBJ2-1; CDR3 length: 14; D gene: -; clone size: few
CDR3 DNA: TGTGCCAGCAGTTACTTAGGACTAGCGGTGTCGTTTTCCAAAAACATTCAGTACTTC; CDR3 protein: CASSYLGLAVSFSKNIQYF; V gene: TRBV6-2/TRBV6-3; J gene: TRBJ2-4; CDR3 length: 19; D gene: TRBD2; clone size: -
CDR3 DNA: TGTGCCAGCAGTCCCTTTCCCGATTACCAAGAGACCCAGTACTTC; CDR3 protein: CASSPFPDYQETQYF; V gene: TRBV2; J gene: TRBJ2-5; CDR3 length: 15; D gene: -; clone size: -
CDR3 DNA: TGCAGTGCTGGGCCGAATGAAAAACTGTTTTTT; CDR3 protein: CSAGPNEKLFF; V gene: TRBV20-1; J gene: TRBJ1-4; CDR3 length: 11; D gene: -; clone size: -
CDR3 DNA: TGTGCCAGCAGTACCCAAGCGGCCAGCTCCTACAATGAGCAGTTCTTC; CDR3 protein: CASSTQAASSYNEQFF; V gene: TRBV28; J gene: TRBJ2-1; CDR3 length: 16; D gene: -; clone size: -
CDR3 DNA: TGTGCCATCAATATTCAGTTGAACACTGAAGCTTTCTTT; CDR3 protein: CAINIQLNTEAFF; V gene: TRBV10-3; J gene: TRBJ1-1; CDR3 length: 13; D gene: -; clone size: -
CDR3 DNA: TGTGCCAGCAGTGGGGGGTATGAACAAAACACTGAAGCTTTCTTT; CDR3 protein: CASSGGYEQNTEAFF; V gene: TRBV2; J gene: TRBJ1-1; CDR3 length: 15; D gene: -; clone size: -
CDR3 DNA: TGCGCCAGCAGCCAAGGGCTTAGCGAGACCCAGTACTTC; CDR3 protein: CASSQGLSETQYF; V gene: TRBV4-3; J gene: TRBJ2-5; CDR3 length: 13; D gene: -; clone size: -
CDR3 DNA: TGCGCCAGCAGCTCGGGGGAGAGCACCGGGGAGCTGTTTTTT; CDR3 protein: CASSSGESTGELFF; V gene: TRBV5-1; J gene: TRBJ2-2; CDR3 length: 14; D gene: -; clone size: -
CDR3 DNA: TGTGCCAGCAGTGGGGGGACAGGGGCTGTTTTCGGCGTCTTGAATCAGGCTTTCTTT; CDR3 protein: CASSGGTGAVFGVLNQAFF; V gene: TRBV6-1; J gene: TRBJ1-1; CDR3 length: 19; D gene: TRBD1; clone size: -
CDR3 DNA: TGTGCCAGCAGCTTATTGGGAGGGTCTAATTCACCCCTCCACTTT; CDR3 protein: CASSLLGGSNSPLHF; V gene: TRBV7-3; J gene: TRBJ1-6; CDR3 length: 15; D gene: -; clone size: -
CDR3 DNA: TGTGCCAGCAACCGCCGGGGGGTAGGGAGTAGGCCCCAGCATTTT; CDR3 protein: CASNRRGVGSRPQHF; V gene: TRBV28; J gene: TRBJ1-5; CDR3 length: 15; D gene: -; clone size: -
CDR3 DNA: TGTGCCATCAGTGGGACTAGCGGGAATTCCGAGCAGTACTTC; CDR3 protein: CAISGTSGNSEQYF; V gene: TRBV10-3; J gene: TRBJ2-7; CDR3 length: 14; D gene: TRBD2; clone size: -
CDR3 DNA: TGTGCCAGTAGTCCTCGACTAGCGACCACAGATACGCAGTATTTT; CDR3 protein: CASSPRLATTDTQYF; V gene: TRBV19; J gene: TRBJ2-3; CDR3 length: 15; D gene: TRBD2; clone size: -
CDR3 DNA: TGTGCCAGCAGCTTATTAGCGGGAGAGACCCAGTACTTC; CDR3 protein: CASSLLAGETQYF; V gene: TRBV7-9; J gene: TRBJ2-5; CDR3 length: 13; D gene: TRBD2; clone size: once
CDR3 DNA: TGTGCCAGCAGCCAAGAAATAGGGCAAAAACTGTTTTTT; CDR3 protein: CASSQEIGQKLFF; V gene: TRBV3-1/TRBV3-2; J gene: TRBJ1-4; CDR3 length: 13; D gene: -; clone size: -
CDR3 DNA: TGTGCCAGCAGTTCTACCGGGACTTCGAACACTGAAGCTTTCTTT; CDR3 protein: CASSSTGTSNTEAFF; V gene: TRBV6-5; J gene: TRBJ1-1; CDR3 length: 15; D gene: -; clone size: -
CDR3 DNA: TGTGCCAGCAGTTCTAAGCGGGCCACTACCCCTCCGTCTTACAATGAGCAGTTCTTC; CDR3 protein: CASSSKRATTPPSYNEQFF; V gene: TRBV27; J gene: TRBJ2-1; CDR3 length: 19; D gene: -; clone size: -
CDR3 DNA: TGTGCCAGCAGTTCTAGCGGGAGGTCGGATGAGCAGTTCTTC; CDR3 protein: CASSSSGRSDEQFF; V gene: TRBV7-8; J gene: TRBJ2-1; CDR3 length: 14; D gene: TRBD2; clone size: -
CDR3 DNA: TGTGCCTGGAGTTTACAACCGGGCACTGAAGCTTTCTTT; CDR3 protein: CAWSLQPGTEAFF; V gene: TRBV30; J gene: TRBJ1-1; CDR3 length: 13; D gene: -; clone size: -
CDR3 DNA: TGTGCCAGTAGTGGACGGGACAGGTCATACTCTGGAAACACCATATATTTT; CDR3 protein: CASSGRDRSYSGNTIYF; V gene: TRBV19; J gene: TRBJ1-3; CDR3 length: 17; D gene: TRBD1; clone size: -
CDR3 DNA: TGTGCCAGTAGTACTCCCGGGACAGTGCTAATGAACACTGAAGCTTTCTTT; CDR3 protein: CASSTPGTVLMNTEAFF; V gene: TRBV19; J gene: TRBJ1-1; CDR3 length: 17; D gene: TRBD1; clone size: -
CDR3 DNA: TGTGCCAGCAGCGTTGCGTTGGGCTCTGAAGCTTTCTTT; CDR3 protein: CASSVALGSEAFF; V gene: TRBV9; J gene: TRBJ1-1; CDR3 length: 13; D gene: -; clone size: -
CDR3 DNA: TGTGCCTGGAGTGCCTCGGATGGGCTGAACACTGAAGCTTTCTTT; CDR3 protein: CAWSASDGLNTEAFF; V gene: TRBV30; J gene: TRBJ1-1; CDR3 length: 15; D gene: -; clone size: -
CDR3 DNA: TGTGCCAGCAGCCTCCCACCTCGGACAGTAGTTCAGCCCCAGCATTTT; CDR3 protein: CASSLPPRTVVQPQHF; V gene: TRBV3-1/TRBV3-2; J gene: TRBJ1-5; CDR3 length: 16; D gene: -; clone size: -
CDR3 DNA: TGTGCCAGCAGTGTTATTTCGGGCGGCACCGGGGAGCTGTTTTTT; CDR3 protein: CASSVISGGTGELFF; V gene: TRBV5-4; J gene: TRBJ2-2; CDR3 length: 15; D gene: -; clone size: once
CDR3 DNA: TGTGCCTGGAGTGTAATTCAGGGGTCCCACTATGGCTACACCTTC; CDR3 protein: CAWSVIQGSHYGYTF; V gene: TRBV30; J gene: TRBJ1-2; CDR3 length: 15; D gene: -; clone size: -
CDR3 DNA: TGTGCCAGCAGTTACTCGGGACAGGAGAATCAGCCCCAGCATTTT; CDR3 protein: CASSYSGQENQPQHF; V gene: TRBV6-2/TRBV6-3; J gene: TRBJ1-5; CDR3 length: 15; D gene: TRBD1; clone size: -
CDR3 DNA: TGTGCCAGCAGCTTAGGGGGGTGGGCAGATTTTAATTCACCCCTCCACTTT; CDR3 protein: CASSLGGWADFNSPLHF; V gene: TRBV11-2; J gene: TRBJ1-6; CDR3 length: 17; D gene: -; clone size: -